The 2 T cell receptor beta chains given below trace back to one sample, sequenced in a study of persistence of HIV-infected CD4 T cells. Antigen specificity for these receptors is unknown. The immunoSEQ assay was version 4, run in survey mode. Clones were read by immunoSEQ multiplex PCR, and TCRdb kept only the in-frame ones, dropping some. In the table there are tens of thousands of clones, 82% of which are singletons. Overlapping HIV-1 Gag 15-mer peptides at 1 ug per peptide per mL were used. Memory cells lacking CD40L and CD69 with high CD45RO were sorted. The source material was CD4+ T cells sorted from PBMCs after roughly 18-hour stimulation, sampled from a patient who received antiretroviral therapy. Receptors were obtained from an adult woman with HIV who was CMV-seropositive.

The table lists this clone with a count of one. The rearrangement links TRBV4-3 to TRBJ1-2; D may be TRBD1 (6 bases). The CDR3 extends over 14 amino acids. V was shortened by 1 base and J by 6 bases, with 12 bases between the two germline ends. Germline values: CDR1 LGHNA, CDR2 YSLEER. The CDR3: CASSQGLSGDGYTF. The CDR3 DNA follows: TGCGCCAGCAGCCAAGGGCTTTCAGGGGATGGCTACACCTTC.

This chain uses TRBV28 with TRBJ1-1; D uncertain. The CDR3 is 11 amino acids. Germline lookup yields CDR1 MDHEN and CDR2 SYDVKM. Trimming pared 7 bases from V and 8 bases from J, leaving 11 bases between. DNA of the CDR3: TGTGCCAGCAAAGGGAGGTTGGAAGCTTTCTTT. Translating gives CASKGRLEAFF.